This T cell receptor (beta chain) was obtained from a study of T cells expressing NK-cell markers (dated by TCRdb to the early 2020s). Background on the whole study: Three sorted T-cell subsets (CD3+CD56+NKG2C+, CD3+CD56+NKG2C- and CD3+CD56-NKG2C+) from several donors had their TCR beta-chain repertoires profiled. Among the eight sequenced donors, only one was HCMV-seronegative, while the other seven were HCMV-seropositive. Randomly selected healthy volunteers, three men and five women, were used as the eight sequenced donors. Sequencing of the libraries produced 2 x 150 bp reads on Illumina HiSeq 2000/2500, MiSeq or NextSeq. General conclusions and limits of the study: Whether the expanded NKG2C-expressing T cell clones were specific for HCMV antigens remained unclear. In six donors, the dominant CD3+CD56+NKG2C+ clonotypes were among the top 10 CD8+ clonotypes and accounted for about 1.0-7.0% of CD8+ T cells. Those dominant clonotypes were again the most abundant among CD3+CD56-NKG2C+ cells in a handful of donors, at about 28.3-60.1%.

To determine HCMV serostatus, a commercial ELISA kit was used to detect HCMV-specific IgG in serum. Ficoll density gradient centrifugation was used to isolate peripheral blood mononuclear cells from blood. Of note for this clonotype: Its target antigen remains unknown.

The germline V gene supplies CDR1 SGHTA and CDR2 FQGNSA. The CDR3 measures 16 amino acids from cysteine to phenylalanine. This entry has no DNA. The data were produced on an Illumina HiSeq 2000. 5'RACE template switching, by which a universal primer site and unique molecular identifiers were added, was used to make TCR beta cDNA libraries. Synthesis of cDNA was primed from the TCR beta constant segment and was followed by two consecutive PCR amplification steps. Concerning the study's data processing: Reads were demultiplexed and grouped by UMI with MIGEC, and clonotypes were assembled and quantified with MiTCR. Only TCR cDNA sequences supported by at least two reads were kept to exclude erroneous sequences. The tcR package was used for downstream repertoire analysis, with clonotypes matched between fractions based on CDR3 nucleotide sequence plus V segment. VDJmatch was used to annotate antigen specificity against VDJdb, with one amino acid substitution in CDR3 allowed. TCRdb reprocessed the reads, reporting each CDR3 protein sequence once and no DNA. Clone size and V and J calls follow TCRdb, not the original study. The sample's table covers some 600,000 distinct CDR3 sequences. The ten largest clonotypes hold around 3.3% of the sample.

The sequence joins TRBV7-2 to TRBJ2-1; TCRdb outputs TRBD2, but without DNA this stays unchecked. Sequencing was performed on blood T cells: a sorted CD56 or NKG2C T cell subset, CD4+ or CD8+ T cells, or bulk PBMC T cells (not recorded which). The TCR sequence derives from a man aged 18 to 29 in good health. Donor details come from another sample of the same person, matched by shared clones. The CDR3 sequence is CASSLARAGGYNEQFF.